Below are 13 T cell receptor beta chains sequenced from a single sample in a study of T cells in localized non-small cell lung cancer. Repertoires were generated with immunoSEQ multiplex PCR, while TCRdb's copy carries only in-frame clones and drops some. The sample has approximately 22,000 clones, around 90% seen once. This material consisted of peripheral blood, taken before any cancer treatment. These receptors all stem from a male donor aged 60 or over with stage I squamous cell lung carcinoma.

This sequence joins TRBV2 and TRBJ1-3, with TRBD1 as a possible D gene (5 bases). CDR3 length: 15 residues. V was clipped by 7 bases and J by 0 bases, with 13 bases between them. Germline assignment: CDR1 SNHLY and CDR2 FYNNEI. This CDR3 reads CASTTRGVSGNTIYF. The CDR3, as DNA: TGTGCCAGCACAACCCGGGGGGTCTCTGGAAACACCATATATTTT.

The CDR3 spells CASSRDRHQETQYF. CDR3 nucleotides: TGTGCCAGCAGCCGTGACAGGCATCAAGAGACCCAGTACTTC. The chain links TRBV27 to TRBJ2-5; D is perhaps TRBD1 (6 bases). Deletions cut 6 bases from V and 2 bases from J, with 13 bases between. There are 14 residues in the CDR3. Germline CDR1 reads MNHEY; CDR2 reads SMNVEV (reference sequence).

The chain combines TRBV5-5 with TRBJ2-7; D is perhaps TRBD1 or TRBD2 (5 bases each). Per germline, CDR1 SGHKS and CDR2 YYEKEE (reference sequence). The CDR3 sequence is 12 residues long. V gave up 0 bases and J gave up 5 bases, with 6 bases separating them. The CDR3 DNA reads TGTGCCAGCAGCTTGGGGGGACACGAGCAGTACTTC. Protein: CASSLGGHEQYF. Looking up the rest from reference TRBV5-5 and TRBJ2-7 gives the full variable domain: DAGVTQSPTHLIKTRGQQVTLRCSPISGHKSVSWYQQVLGQGPQFIFQYYEKEERGRGNFPDRFSARQFPNYSSELNVNALLLGDSALYLCASSLGGHEQYFGPGTRLTVT.

This chain links TRBV18 with TRBJ2-7, with D tentatively TRBD2 (6 bases). V lost 2 bases and J 6 bases, leaving 14 bases between the germline ends. CDR1 is KGHSH, CDR2 LQKENI, per germline. The CDR3 totals 14 residues. The CDR3 DNA sequence: TGTGCCAGCTCACCAGGCGGAGGGCCGGGCGAGCAGTACTTC. Translating gives CASSPGGGPGEQYF.

This chain joins TRBV10-3 and TRBJ1-5, with TRBD1 as a possible D gene (5 bases). This CDR3 region has 13 residues. CDR1 is ENHRY and CDR2 is SYGVKD in the germline V gene. The V gene lost 6 bases and the J gene lost 4 bases, with 10 bases spanning the gap. The CDR3 spells CAISSDRNQPQHF. CDR3 nucleotides: TGTGCCATCAGCAGTGACAGAAATCAGCCCCAGCATTTT.

This sequence joins TRBV7-6 and TRBJ2-5; no reliable D call. This CDR3 region has 12 residues. Per germline, CDR1 SGHVS and CDR2 FNYEAQ. V dropped 5 bases and J dropped 4 bases, with 8 bases sitting between them. The CDR3 bases are TGTGCCAGCAGCCTCCTGAGAGAGACCCAGTACTTC. It specifies CASSLLRETQYF.

This clone was recorded a few times. The chain uses TRBV27 and TRBJ1-1; D not resolved. Germline V gene sequence: CDR1 MNHEY, CDR2 SMNVEV (reference sequence). Between the trimmed V and J ends, which lost 2 bases and 4 bases, there was a span of 17 bases. The CDR3 totals 16 residues. CDR3 in amino acids: CASSLIVAAPGTEAFF. CDR3 bases: TGTGCCAGCAGTTTAATAGTGGCAGCGCCGGGCACTGAAGCTTTCTTT.

The rearrangement uses TRBV19 and TRBJ2-5; D is perhaps TRBD1 (6 bases). CDR1 is LNHDA, CDR2 SQIVND, per germline (reference sequence). The CDR3 consists of 13 residues. Trimming stripped 3 bases from V and 6 bases from J, with 11 bases between. The CDR3 loop is CASSIWGQKTQYF. The CDR3 DNA follows: TGTGCCAGTAGTATCTGGGGGCAAAAGACCCAGTACTTC.

This clone has more than one count but fewer than ten. The J gene is TRBJ1-1, the V gene TRBV5-1; the D gene is possibly TRBD1 (5 bases). V was pared by 1 base and J by 3 bases, with 10 bases between. Per germline, CDR1 SGHRS and CDR2 YFSETQ. The CDR3 has 14 amino acids. In DNA, the CDR3 is TGCGCCAGCAGCTTGACAGGCGGGGACACTGAAGCTTTCTTT. Protein sequence: CASSLTGGDTEAFF.

The chain is built from TRBV5-6 and TRBJ1-6, with TRBD1 matching over 7 bases. Germline CDR1 is SGHDT and CDR2 is YYEEEE. This CDR3 is 17 amino acids long. The trim removed 2 bases at V and 0 bases at J, leaving 5 bases unmatched. The DNA for the CDR3 is TGTGCCAGCAGCTTTGGGGACAGCCTCTCCTATAATTCACCCCTCCACTTT. This codes for CASSFGDSLSYNSPLHF.

This clone has more than one count but fewer than ten. The rearrangement joins TRBV10-1 to TRBJ1-5, with D perhaps TRBD1 (5 bases). This CDR3 region has 15 residues. V was pared by 6 bases and J by 6 bases, with 18 bases between. Germline loops: CDR1 WNHNN, CDR2 SYGVQD (reference sequence). CDR3 DNA sequence: TGCGCCAGCAGCGAAACCCGGGACGGGGGTCAGCCCCAGCATTTT. This gives the protein CASSETRDGGQPQHF.

CDR3 protein: CASSYIGNTEAFF. CDR3 DNA sequence: TGTGCCAGCAGTTATATAGGTAACACTGAAGCTTTCTTT. This chain links TRBV6-5 with TRBJ1-1; D unresolved. V dropped 3 bases and J dropped 2 bases, with 7 bases sitting between them. There are 13 residues in the CDR3. Per germline, CDR1 MNHEY and CDR2 SVGAGI.

A few counts support this clone. The genes are TRBV7-2 and TRBJ2-7; weak D call: TRBD1 (7 bases). This CDR3 region has 14 residues. Germline CDR1 is SGHTA and CDR2 is FQGNSA. Trimming left V 8 bases short and J 2 bases short, with 16 bases between. CDR3 region: CASPMDRTTYEQYF. The CDR3 DNA reads as TGTGCCAGCCCGATGGACAGGACTACCTACGAGCAGTACTTC.